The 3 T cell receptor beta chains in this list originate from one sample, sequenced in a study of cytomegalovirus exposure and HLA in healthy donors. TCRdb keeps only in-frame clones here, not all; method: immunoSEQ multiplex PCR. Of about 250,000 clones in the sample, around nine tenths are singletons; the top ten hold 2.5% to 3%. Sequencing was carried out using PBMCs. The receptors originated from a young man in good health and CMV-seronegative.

The CDR3 reads CASSELAGAPGELFF. DNA of the CDR3: TGCGCCAGCAGTGAGCTAGCGGGAGCTCCCGGGGAGCTGTTTTTT. The rearrangement uses TRBV10-2 and TRBJ2-2; 10 positions match TRBD2. The CDR3 is 15 residues long. The ends lost 2 bases at V and 6 bases at J; junction bases unmatched: 3. Germline values: CDR1 WSHSY, CDR2 SAAADI.

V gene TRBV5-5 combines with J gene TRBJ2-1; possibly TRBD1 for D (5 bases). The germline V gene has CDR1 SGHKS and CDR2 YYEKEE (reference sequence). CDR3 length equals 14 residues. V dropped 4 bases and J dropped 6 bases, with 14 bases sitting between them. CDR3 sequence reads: CASSLPAGINEQFF. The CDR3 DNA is TGTGCCAGCAGCCTTCCGGCAGGGATCAATGAGCAGTTCTTC.

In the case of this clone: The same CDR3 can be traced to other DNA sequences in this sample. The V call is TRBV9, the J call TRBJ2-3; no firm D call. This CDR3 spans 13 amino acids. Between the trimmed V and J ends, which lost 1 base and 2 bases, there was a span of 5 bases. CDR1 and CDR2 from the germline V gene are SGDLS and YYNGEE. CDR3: CASSVSVTDTQYF. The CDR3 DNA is TGTGCCAGCAGCGTATCAGTCACAGATACGCAGTATTTT. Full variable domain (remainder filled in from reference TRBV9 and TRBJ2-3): DSGVTQTPKHLITATGQRVTLRCSPRSGDLSVYWYQQSLDQGLQFLIQYYNGEERAKGNILERFSAQQFPDLHSELNLSSLELGDSALYFCASSVSVTDTQYFGPGTRLTVL.